This passage covers 25 T cell receptor beta chains from one sample sequenced in a study of blood T cell repertoires in COVID-19. Data came from immunoSEQ multiplex PCR; TCRdb stores just in-frame clones and leaves some out. The table shows around 130,000 clones, with less than 90% occurring only once. The sequenced sample was PBMCs or T cells enriched from blood (not recorded which). The receptor set was obtained from a young man who had recovered from COVID-19.

This chain joins TRBV11-2 and TRBJ1-1; 7 nucleotides line up with TRBD1. V was pared by 6 bases and J by 8 bases, with 12 bases of the junction left unmatched. This CDR3 region has 14 residues. CDR1 and CDR2 from the germline V gene are SGHAT and FQNNGV. CDR3 sequence: CASRYGTDRREAFF. As DNA, the CDR3 is TGTGCCAGCAGATATGGGACAGACAGGAGGGAAGCTTTCTTT.

The genes are TRBV6-4 and TRBJ2-7, with 8 bases aligning to TRBD1. The CDR3 has 14 residues. Trimming removed 11 bases from V and 2 bases from J; junction bases left unmatched: 11. Per germline, CDR1 MRHNA and CDR2 SNTAGT. The CDR3 here is CAPQAARGPYEQYF. The CDR3 DNA reads as TGTGCCCCCCAAGCGGCCAGGGGGCCCTACGAGCAGTACTTC.

The gene calls are TRBV30 and TRBJ1-4; unclear D gene. V lost 2 bases and J 5 bases, leaving 6 bases between the germline ends. The CDR3 sequence is 12 residues long. The germline gives CDR1 GTSNPN, CDR2 SVGIG (reference sequence). CDR3 in amino acids: CAWSSLNEKLFF. The CDR3 nucleotides are TGTGCCTGGAGTAGTCTAAATGAAAAACTGTTTTTT.

The chain couples TRBV18 to TRBJ1-2; 11 bases agree with TRBD1. Per germline, CDR1 KGHSH and CDR2 LQKENI. There are 18 residues in the CDR3. After removal of 5 bases from V and 7 bases from J, the junction contained 18 bases not matched to a gene. In nucleotides, the CDR3 is TGTGCCAGCTCAGCGGCGTCCGGGACAGGGGGTTCATTAGTTGGCTACACCTTC. Protein product: CASSAASGTGGSLVGYTF. The variable domain in full, completed from reference TRBV18 and TRBJ1-2, reads NAGVMQNPRHLVRRRGQEARLRCSPMKGHSHVYWYRQLPEEGLKFMVYLQKENIIDESGMPKERFSAEFPKEGPSILRIQQVVRGDSAAYFCASSAASGTGGSLVGYTFGSGTRLTVV.

In its sample, this clone was seen once. The rearrangement links TRBV19 to TRBJ2-3, with 8 bases identical to TRBD2. The CDR3 consists of 16 residues. The trim removed 1 base at V and 1 base at J, leaving 4 bases unmatched. Germline V lookup: CDR1 LNHDA, CDR2 SQIVND (reference sequence). The CDR3 DNA is TGTGCCAGTAGTATAGGTAATAGCGGGGGCACAGATACGCAGTATTTT. As protein: CASSIGNSGGTDTQYF. Looking up the rest from reference TRBV19 and TRBJ2-3 gives the full variable domain: DGGITQSPKYLFRKEGQNVTLSCEQNLNHDAMYWYRQDPGQGLRLIYYSQIVNDFQKGDIAEGYSVSREKKESFPLTVTSAQKNPTAFYLCASSIGNSGGTDTQYFGPGTRLTVL.

This chain uses TRBV5-6 with TRBJ2-3, with TRBD2 matching over 14 bases. The CDR3 covers 19 residues. The trim removed 4 bases at V and 2 bases at J, leaving 12 bases unmatched. Germline assignment: CDR1 SGHDT and CDR2 YYEEEE. The CDR3: CASSPGLAGGFGNTDTQYF. CDR3 nucleotide sequence: TGTGCCAGCAGCCCAGGACTAGCGGGGGGCTTTGGCAACACAGATACGCAGTATTTT.

This chain uses TRBV30 with TRBJ2-5, with TRBD1 matching over 7 bases. Unmatched junction bases numbered 7, after V lost 2 bases and J lost 4 bases. From germline, CDR1 is GTSNPN and CDR2 SVGIG (reference sequence). The CDR3 is 14 amino acids. In DNA, the CDR3 is TGTGCCTGGAGTAACTCCAGGGGGAGAGAGACCCAGTACTTC. It encodes CAWSNSRGRETQYF.

This chain joins TRBV11-2 and TRBJ2-7; 7 bases line up with TRBD2. Per the germline V gene, CDR1 is SGHAT and CDR2 is FQNNGV. With V trimmed by 1 base and J by 4 bases, 13 bases remained unmatched. The CDR3 extends over 17 amino acids. The CDR3 sequence: CASSLGMASGHHYEQYF. The CDR3 bases are TGTGCCAGCAGCTTAGGGATGGCTAGCGGCCACCATTACGAGCAGTACTTC.

In this sample, this clone turned up a few times. The V gene is TRBV4-1, the J gene TRBJ1-5; no reliable D call. The germline gives CDR1 MGHRA, CDR2 YSYEKL. The V gene lost 1 base and the J gene lost 6 bases, with 13 bases spanning the gap. The CDR3 length is 15 residues. DNA for the CDR3: TGCGCCAGCAGCCAAGTTGCGGGGATGGGTCAGCCCCAGCATTTT. It is translated as CASSQVAGMGQPQHF.

The chain has TRBV5-1 and TRBJ1-3; 7 bases line up with TRBD1. Germline values: CDR1 SGHRS, CDR2 YFSETQ. This CDR3 is 16 amino acids long. With V trimmed by 0 bases and J by 2 bases, 5 bases remained unmatched. The CDR3, as DNA: TGCGCCAGCAGCTTGGACAGGGGCCCACCTGGAAACACCATATATTTT. Residues: CASSLDRGPPGNTIYF.

The chain couples TRBV27 to TRBJ2-2, with D possibly TRBD2 on 6 matching bases. Between the trimmed V and J ends, which lost 7 bases and 4 bases, there was a span of 16 bases. Germline V lookup: CDR1 MNHEY, CDR2 SMNVEV (reference sequence). The CDR3 is 15 residues long. CDR3: CASTAGGWGTGELFF. As DNA, the CDR3 is TGTGCCAGCACCGCTGGGGGGTGGGGCACCGGGGAGCTGTTTTTT.

The chain has TRBV5-6 and TRBJ1-1; a weak D match, TRBD1 (6 bases). Germline assignment: CDR1 SGHDT and CDR2 YYEEEE. Trimming cost V 2 bases and J 1 base, with 12 bases left between them. The CDR3 is 15 residues long. The CDR3 loop reads CASSFGQGSNTEAFF. The CDR3 coding sequence is TGTGCCAGCAGCTTCGGGCAGGGGTCGAACACTGAAGCTTTCTTT.

The chain couples TRBV10-3 to TRBJ1-2; D gene ambiguous. This CDR3 region has 13 residues. The germline V and J ends were trimmed by 2 bases and 7 bases, with 11 bases remaining between them. The germline V gene encodes CDR1 ENHRY and CDR2 SYGVKD. The CDR3 here is CAISERGGVGYTF. CDR3 nucleotide sequence: TGTGCCATCAGTGAGCGGGGAGGAGTTGGCTACACCTTC.

V usage is TRBV9 and J usage is TRBJ2-6; D remains unclear. CDR1 is SGDLS, CDR2 YYNGEE, per germline. The V gene lost 3 bases and the J gene lost 0 bases, with 10 bases spanning the gap. The CDR3 is made up of 16 amino acids. CDR3 DNA sequence: TGTGCCAGCAGCGCCCGACTGACCTCTGGGGCCAACGTCCTGACTTTC. Its translation: CASSARLTSGANVLTF.

The chain couples TRBV11-2 to TRBJ1-5, with D maybe TRBD1 (6 bases). Trimming left V 0 bases short and J 7 bases short, with 13 bases between. Germline V gene data show CDR1 as SGHAT and CDR2 as FQNNGV. The CDR3 is 15 amino acids. Here the CDR3 DNA reads TGTGCCAGCAGCTTAGATAGAACAGGGTGGCAGCCCCAGCATTTT. It translates to CASSLDRTGWQPQHF.

The chain has TRBV6-5 and TRBJ1-1, with 9 bases that match TRBD1. Trimming cost V 7 bases and J 5 bases; bases outside gene matches: 8. The CDR3 has 14 amino acids. Germline V gives CDR1 MNHEY, CDR2 SVGAGI. CDR3 sequence: CASISGTGKTEAFF. The CDR3 DNA reads TGTGCCAGCATCTCAGGGACAGGGAAGACTGAAGCTTTCTTT.

The chain employs TRBV29-1 and TRBJ1-1, with D tentatively TRBD1 (5 bases). The germline CDR1 and CDR2 sequences are SQVTM and ANQGSEA. The V gene lost 6 bases and the J gene lost 0 bases, with 14 bases spanning the gap. The CDR3 totals 14 residues. The CDR3 protein is CSVLQQEMNTEAFF. The CDR3 DNA is TGCAGCGTCCTCCAACAGGAGATGAACACTGAAGCTTTCTTT.

The J gene is TRBJ2-1, the V gene TRBV7-9, with a weak D call TRBD2 (6 bases). Trimming stripped 5 bases from V and 9 bases from J, with 17 bases between. The CDR3 is made up of 14 amino acids. Germline loops: CDR1 SEHNR, CDR2 FQNEAQ (reference sequence). CDR3 sequence reads: CASSPSLGSGEQFF. The CDR3 bases are TGTGCCAGCAGCCCAAGTCTCGGGAGCGGTGAGCAGTTCTTC.

The chain carries TRBV10-3 and TRBJ2-1; 13 bases agree with TRBD2. CDR3 length: 15 residues. Germline CDR1 reads ENHRY; CDR2 reads SYGVKD. V was clipped by 4 bases and J by 7 bases; unmatched bases: 4. This chain's CDR3 is CAISGTSGGANEQFF. The DNA for the CDR3 is TGTGCCATCAGTGGCACTAGCGGGGGGGCGAATGAGCAGTTCTTC.

This rearrangement joins TRBV6-6 to TRBJ1-2; TRBD1 might be the D (6 bases). The V end was cut by 5 bases, the J end by 3 bases, with 13 bases between. This CDR3 is 14 amino acids long. CDR1 MNHNY and CDR2 SVGAGI come from the germline V gene (reference sequence). CDR3 loop: CASSIIQGDYGYTF. The CDR3 bases are TGTGCCAGCAGTATAATACAGGGCGACTATGGCTACACCTTC.

The chain employs TRBV14 and TRBJ1-1, with no clear D. The CDR3 runs 15 residues. Germline CDR1 and CDR2: SGHDN and FVKESK. Deletions cut 5 bases from V and 0 bases from J, with 13 bases between. CDR3 protein: CASSDGEALNTEAFF. The CDR3 coding sequence is TGTGCCAGCAGCGATGGGGAGGCCTTGAACACTGAAGCTTTCTTT.

The chain employs TRBV12-3 or TRBV12-4 and TRBJ1-5; D gene unclear. The ends were cut back, 3 bases at V and 2 bases at J, with 5 bases in the middle. The CDR3 is made up of 13 amino acids. CDR3 sequence reads: CASSFSGNQPQHF. DNA for the CDR3: TGTGCCAGCAGTTTTTCGGGCAATCAGCCCCAGCATTTT.

J is TRBJ2-1 and V is TRBV4-1; D perhaps matches TRBD1 (6 bases). CDR1 is MGHRA, CDR2 YSYEKL, per germline. The CDR3 is 19 amino acids. Trimming took 1 base from V and 0 from J, leaving 19 bases between them. The CDR3 nucleotides read TGCGCCAGCAGCCAAGTAGGGGGAAAGGGGGTGGGCTCCTACAATGAGCAGTTCTTC. Its translation is CASSQVGGKGVGSYNEQFF.

The chain couples TRBV27 to TRBJ2-2; a weak D match, TRBD1 (6 bases). Germline-derived CDR1 and CDR2 are MNHEY and SMNVEV (reference sequence). This CDR3 is 15 amino acids long. The V end was cut by 5 bases, the J end by 4 bases, with 14 bases between. In nucleotides, the CDR3 is TGTGCCAGCAGTCCCAGGGGTACCTTCACCGGGGAGCTGTTTTTT. Translated, it gives CASSPRGTFTGELFF.

This clone was detected a few times. The chain is built from TRBV7-2 and TRBJ1-1, with a possible D match to TRBD1 (5 bases). Trimming shortened V by 2 bases and J by 5 bases, and 12 bases separated the two germline ends. The CDR3 extends over 14 amino acids. Looked up from germline, CDR1 is SGHTA and CDR2 is FQGNSA. CDR3 residues: CASSLSWGATEAFF. As DNA, the CDR3 is TGTGCCAGCAGCTTATCGTGGGGCGCGACTGAAGCTTTCTTT.